One sample yielded the 3 T cell receptor beta chains listed below, sequenced in a study of shared T cell receptors in the human thymus. Measured with immunoSEQ multiplex PCR; TCRdb has only the in-frame clones, and not every one. The data show about 660,000 clones, with approximately 90% seen just once and 0.0085% to 0.012% held by the top ten. The same sample was also studied in work on human thymus T cells.

What was sequenced was thymocytes. The receptors come from a boy under two years old with a congenital heart defect.

CDR3 nucleotides: TGTGCCATCAGCTGGGGGACAGGGGATGGCTACACCTTC. It is translated as CAISWGTGDGYTF. The chain employs TRBV10-3 and TRBJ1-2, with 10 bases aligning to TRBD1. The CDR3 covers 13 residues. CDR1 and CDR2 from the germline V gene are ENHRY and SYGVKD. V gave up 6 bases and J gave up 6 bases; unmatched junction bases: 4.

This rearrangement joins TRBV9 to TRBJ2-1; maybe TRBD2 (6 bases). CDR3 size: 17 residues. V shed 4 bases and J shed 6 bases, with 23 bases lying between them. The germline V gene encodes CDR1 SGDLS and CDR2 YYNGEE. The CDR3 DNA sequence: TGTGCCAGCAGCCCCCCCCAAGGGTGGGTCGGGGGCAATGAGCAGTTCTTC. Amino acid sequence: CASSPPQGWVGGNEQFF. Full variable domain (remainder filled in from reference TRBV9 and TRBJ2-1): DSGVTQTPKHLITATGQRVTLRCSPRSGDLSVYWYQQSLDQGLQFLIQYYNGEERAKGNILERFSAQQFPDLHSELNLSSLELGDSALYFCASSPPQGWVGGNEQFFGPGTRLTVL.

The rearrangement joins TRBV25-1 to TRBJ1-1; 7 bases are shared with TRBD1. Germline V CDR1 and CDR2: MGHDK, SYGVNS. Germline trimming cut 7 bases from V and 0 bases from J; bases unmatched to any gene: 11. There are 16 residues in the CDR3. The DNA for the CDR3 is TGTGCCAGCACCTTTACGACAGGGCACATGAACACTGAAGCTTTCTTT. Encoded protein: CASTFTTGHMNTEAFF.